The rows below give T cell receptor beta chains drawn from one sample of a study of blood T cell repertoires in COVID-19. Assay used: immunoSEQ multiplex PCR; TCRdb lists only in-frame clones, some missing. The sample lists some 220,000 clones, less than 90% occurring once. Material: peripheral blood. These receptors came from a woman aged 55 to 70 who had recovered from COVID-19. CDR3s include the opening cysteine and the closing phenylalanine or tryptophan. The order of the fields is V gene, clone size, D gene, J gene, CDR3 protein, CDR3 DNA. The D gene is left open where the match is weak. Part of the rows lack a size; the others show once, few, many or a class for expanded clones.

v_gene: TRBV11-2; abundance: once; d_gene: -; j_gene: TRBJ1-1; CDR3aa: CASSLDRDTEAFF; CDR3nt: TGTGCCAGCAGCTTAGATCGGGATACTGAAGCTTTCTTT
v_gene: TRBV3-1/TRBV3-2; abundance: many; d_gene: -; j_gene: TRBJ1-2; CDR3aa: CASSQGIGYTF; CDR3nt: TGTGCCAGCAGCCAAGGAATCGGTTACACCTTC
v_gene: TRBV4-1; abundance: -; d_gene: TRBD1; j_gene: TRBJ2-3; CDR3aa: CASSQERGPDTQYF; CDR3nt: TGCGCCAGCAGCCAAGAAAGGGGGCCAGATACGCAGTATTTT
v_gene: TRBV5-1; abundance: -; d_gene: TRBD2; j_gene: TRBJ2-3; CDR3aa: CASSFAGRGGTDTQYF; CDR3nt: TGCGCCAGCAGCTTTGCGGGTCGGGGGGGCACAGATACGCAGTATTTT
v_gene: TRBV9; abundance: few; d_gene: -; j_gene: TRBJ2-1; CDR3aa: CASSPPRASYNEQFF; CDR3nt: TGTGCCAGCAGCCCCCCGAGAGCCTCCTACAATGAGCAGTTCTTC
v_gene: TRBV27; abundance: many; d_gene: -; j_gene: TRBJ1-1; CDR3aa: CASSWLVGGTEAFF; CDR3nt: TGTGCCAGCAGTTGGCTTGTGGGGGGCACTGAAGCTTTCTTT
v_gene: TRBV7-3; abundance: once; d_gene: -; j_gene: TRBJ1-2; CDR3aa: CASSLWGRANYGYTF; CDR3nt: TGTGCCAGCAGCTTATGGGGGCGAGCGAACTATGGCTACACCTTC
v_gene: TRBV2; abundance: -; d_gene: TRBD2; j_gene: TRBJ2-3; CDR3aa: CASSLAGGITDTQYF; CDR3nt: TGTGCCAGCAGTCTAGCGGGGGGGATTACAGATACGCAGTATTTT
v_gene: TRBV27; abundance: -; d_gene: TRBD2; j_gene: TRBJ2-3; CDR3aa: CASSLWLAGGSSTDTQYF; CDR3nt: TGTGCCAGCAGTTTATGGCTAGCGGGGGGGTCAAGCACAGATACGCAGTATTTT
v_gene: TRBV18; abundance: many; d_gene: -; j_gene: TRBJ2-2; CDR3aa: CASSPTRLARTNTGELFF; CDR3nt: TGTGCCAGCTCACCTACCAGGCTAGCTCGAACCAACACCGGGGAGCTGTTTTTT
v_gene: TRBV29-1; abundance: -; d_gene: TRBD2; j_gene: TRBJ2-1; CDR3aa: CSVLAGAAGPEQFF; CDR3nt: TGCAGCGTCCTTGCGGGAGCAGCGGGACCTGAGCAGTTCTTC
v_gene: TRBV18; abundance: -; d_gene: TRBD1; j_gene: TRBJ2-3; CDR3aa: CASSPYRDRESTDTQYF; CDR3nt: TGTGCCAGCTCACCATATCGGGACAGAGAAAGCACAGATACGCAGTATTTT
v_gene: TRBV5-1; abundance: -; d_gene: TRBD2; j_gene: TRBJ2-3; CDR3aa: CASSRGEDTQYF; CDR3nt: TGCGCCAGCAGCCGGGGGGAGGATACGCAGTATTTT
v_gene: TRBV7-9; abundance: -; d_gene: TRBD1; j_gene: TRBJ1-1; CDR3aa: CATSPQGETEAFF; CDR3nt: TGTGCCACCTCCCCGCAGGGGGAAACTGAAGCTTTCTTT
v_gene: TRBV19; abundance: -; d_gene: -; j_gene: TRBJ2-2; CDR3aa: CASYTRDTNTGELFF; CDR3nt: TGTGCCTCCTACACCCGGGACACGAACACCGGGGAGCTGTTTTTT
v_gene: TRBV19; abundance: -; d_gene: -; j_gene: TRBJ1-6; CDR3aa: CASTALNNSPLHF; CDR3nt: TGTGCCAGTACTGCGTTGAATAATTCACCCCTCCACTTT
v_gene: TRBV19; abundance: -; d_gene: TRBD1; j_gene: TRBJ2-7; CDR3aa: CASSRGTGRILYEQYF; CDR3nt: TGTGCCAGTAGCCGAGGGACAGGGAGGATTCTCTACGAGCAGTACTTC
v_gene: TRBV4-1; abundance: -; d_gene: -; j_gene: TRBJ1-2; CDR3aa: CASSQFPRASYGYTF; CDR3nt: TGCGCCAGCAGCCAATTCCCTCGCGCTAGCTATGGCTACACCTTC
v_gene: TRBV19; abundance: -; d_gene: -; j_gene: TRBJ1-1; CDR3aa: CASSPQAQGRTEAFF; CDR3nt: TGTGCCAGTAGCCCACAAGCACAGGGTAGGACTGAAGCTTTCTTT
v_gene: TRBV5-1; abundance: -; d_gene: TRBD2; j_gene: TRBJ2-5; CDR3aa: CASSSQRGEETQYF; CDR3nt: TGCGCCAGCAGCAGCCAGCGGGGGGAAGAGACCCAGTACTTC
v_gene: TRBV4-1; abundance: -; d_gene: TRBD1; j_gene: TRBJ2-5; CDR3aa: CASAPWTGGETQYF; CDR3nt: TGCGCCAGCGCCCCTTGGACAGGGGGTGAGACCCAGTACTTC
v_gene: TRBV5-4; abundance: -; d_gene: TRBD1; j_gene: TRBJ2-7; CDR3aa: CASSFRETGGYEQYF; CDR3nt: TGTGCCAGCAGCTTTCGGGAGACAGGGGGCTACGAGCAGTACTTC
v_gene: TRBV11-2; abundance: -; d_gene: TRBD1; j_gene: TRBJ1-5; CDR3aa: CASSLVRTGGFGPQHF; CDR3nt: TGTGCCAGCAGCTTAGTTCGGACAGGGGGCTTTGGGCCCCAGCATTTT
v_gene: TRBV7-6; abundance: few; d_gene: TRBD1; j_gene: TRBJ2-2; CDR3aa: CASSLPGQGAGELFF; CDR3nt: TGTGCCAGCAGCCTTCCGGGACAGGGGGCCGGGGAGCTGTTTTTT
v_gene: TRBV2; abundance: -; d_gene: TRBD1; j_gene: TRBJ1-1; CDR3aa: CASRPDRGNTEAFF; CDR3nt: TGTGCCAGCAGACCGGACAGGGGGAACACTGAAGCTTTCTTT
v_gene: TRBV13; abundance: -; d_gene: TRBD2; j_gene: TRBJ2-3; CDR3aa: CASSLGLAGGTDTQYF; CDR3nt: TGTGCCAGCAGCTTGGGACTAGCGGGGGGCACAGATACGCAGTATTTT
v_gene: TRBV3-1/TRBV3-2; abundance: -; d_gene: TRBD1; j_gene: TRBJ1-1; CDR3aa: CASSPPPDRGHTEAFF; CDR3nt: TGTGCCAGCAGCCCCCCGCCGGACAGGGGGCACACTGAAGCTTTCTTT
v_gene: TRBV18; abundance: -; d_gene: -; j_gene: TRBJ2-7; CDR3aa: CASSPQTQSGYEQYF; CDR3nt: TGTGCCAGCTCACCACAAACACAGTCGGGGTACGAGCAGTACTTC
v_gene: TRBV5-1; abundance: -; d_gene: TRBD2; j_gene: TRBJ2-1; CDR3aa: CASSSGTSGVLSYNEQFF; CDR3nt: TGCGCCAGCAGCAGCGGGACTAGCGGGGTTCTGAGCTACAATGAGCAGTTCTTC
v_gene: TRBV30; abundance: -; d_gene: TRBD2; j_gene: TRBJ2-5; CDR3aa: CAWSDGLAGQETQYF; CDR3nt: TGTGCCTGGAGTGACGGACTAGCGGGGCAAGAGACCCAGTACTTC
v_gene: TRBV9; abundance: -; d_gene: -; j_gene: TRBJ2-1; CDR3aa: CASSGGLNNEQFF; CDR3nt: TGTGCCAGCAGCGGGGGGCTGAACAATGAGCAGTTCTTC
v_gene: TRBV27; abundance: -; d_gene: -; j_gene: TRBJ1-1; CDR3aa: CASSRNSYIGTMNTEAFF; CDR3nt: TGTGCCAGCAGTCGTAATTCATATATCGGGACTATGAACACTGAAGCTTTCTTT
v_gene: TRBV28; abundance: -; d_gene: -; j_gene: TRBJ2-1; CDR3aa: CASSLGHGNEQFF; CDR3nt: TGTGCCAGCAGTTTAGGACACGGTAATGAGCAGTTCTTC
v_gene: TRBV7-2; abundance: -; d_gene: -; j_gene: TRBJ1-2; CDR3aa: CASSLWTWKNEITNYGYTF; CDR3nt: TGTGCCAGCAGCTTATGGACATGGAAAAATGAGATCACTAACTATGGCTACACCTTC
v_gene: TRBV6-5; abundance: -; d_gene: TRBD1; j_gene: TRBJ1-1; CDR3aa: CASSHRQGRTEAFF; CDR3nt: TGTGCCAGCAGTCACAGACAGGGGAGGACTGAAGCTTTCTTT
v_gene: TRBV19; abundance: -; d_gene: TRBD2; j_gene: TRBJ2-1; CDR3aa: CASRSGLAGFYEQFF; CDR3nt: TGTGCCAGTAGATCGGGACTAGCGGGGTTCTATGAGCAGTTCTTC
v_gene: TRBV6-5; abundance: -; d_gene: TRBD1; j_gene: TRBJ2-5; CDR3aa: CASSWGQRKETQYF; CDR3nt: TGTGCCAGCAGTTGGGGACAGCGAAAGGAGACCCAGTACTTC
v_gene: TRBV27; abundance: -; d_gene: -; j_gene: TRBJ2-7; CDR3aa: CASRVTTPTYEQYF; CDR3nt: TGTGCCAGCCGAGTGACTACCCCTACCTACGAGCAGTACTTC
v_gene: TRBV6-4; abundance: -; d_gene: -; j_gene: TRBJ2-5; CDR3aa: CASSTPRRDNQETQYF; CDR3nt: TGTGCCAGCAGTACCCCTCGCCGGGACAACCAAGAGACCCAGTACTTC
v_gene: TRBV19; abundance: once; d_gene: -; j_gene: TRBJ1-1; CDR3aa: CASTDRSEAFF; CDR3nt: TGTGCCAGTACCGACAGGTCCGAAGCTTTCTTT
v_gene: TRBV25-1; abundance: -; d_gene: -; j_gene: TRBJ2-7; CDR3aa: CASSEWSSQDNSYEQYF; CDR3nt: TGTGCCAGCAGTGAATGGAGCAGTCAAGATAACTCCTACGAGCAGTACTTC
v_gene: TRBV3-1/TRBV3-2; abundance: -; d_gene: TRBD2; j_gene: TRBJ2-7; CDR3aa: CASSQDPSGGAYEQYF; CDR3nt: TGTGCCAGCAGCCAAGACCCTAGCGGGGGAGCCTACGAGCAGTACTTC
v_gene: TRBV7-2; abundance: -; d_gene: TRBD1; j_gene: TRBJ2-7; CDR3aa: CASSLETGSNEQYF; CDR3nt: TGTGCCAGCAGCCTCGAGACAGGGTCGAACGAGCAGTACTTC
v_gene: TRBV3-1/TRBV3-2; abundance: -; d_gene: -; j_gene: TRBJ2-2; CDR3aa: CASSQATGELFF; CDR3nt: TGTGCCAGCAGCCAAGCTACCGGGGAGCTGTTTTTT
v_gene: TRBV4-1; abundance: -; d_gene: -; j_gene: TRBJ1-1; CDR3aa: CASSQGSAGMNTEAFF; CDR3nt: TGCGCCAGCAGCCAGGGGTCGGCGGGAATGAACACTGAAGCTTTCTTT